This is a list of T cell receptor beta chains from one sample in a study of CD8 T cells in ankylosing spondylitis. MiXCR, applied by TCRdb to the 5' RACE reads, yields one record per CDR3 protein. There are 150,000 or so distinct CDR3 sequences in the sample; roughly 30% occur only once, and about 6% lies in the top ten. The sequencing input was synovial fluid, either unsorted or a sorted T cell fraction (not recorded which). The receptors were sampled from a male donor with ankylosing spondylitis. CDR3s include the opening cysteine and the closing phenylalanine or tryptophan. Fields, in order: clone size, V gene, D gene, J gene, CDR3 DNA, CDR3 protein. D genes are given only for firm matches. Size is stated for part of the rows, as once, few or many counts, or as a class when the clone is expanded.

abundance: NA; v_gene: TRBV27; d_gene: NA; j_gene: TRBJ2-2; CDR3nt: TGTGCCAGCAGTTTACGGGATCACGGCACCGGGGAGCTGTTTTTT; CDR3aa: CASSLRDHGTGELFF
abundance: many; v_gene: TRBV2; d_gene: NA; j_gene: TRBJ1-1; CDR3nt: TGTGCCAGCAGTGAAAGCGGTTTTAGGAGCACTGAAGCTTTCTTT; CDR3aa: CASSESGFRSTEAFF
abundance: many; v_gene: TRBV4-1; d_gene: NA; j_gene: TRBJ2-6; CDR3nt: TGCGCCAGCAGCCAAGAACCACAGTTTTCTGGGGCCAACGTCCTGACTTTC; CDR3aa: CASSQEPQFSGANVLTF
abundance: few; v_gene: TRBV15; d_gene: TRBD1; j_gene: TRBJ1-6; CDR3nt: TGTGCCACCAGCAAGCCGGGACAGGGAAGATCACCCCTCCACTTT; CDR3aa: CATSKPGQGRSPLHF
abundance: NA; v_gene: TRBV28; d_gene: NA; j_gene: TRBJ2-7; CDR3nt: TGTGCCAGCAGTTACCCGACCGGGACTGTGACCTACGAGCAGCACTTC; CDR3aa: CASSYPTGTVTYEQHF
abundance: NA; v_gene: TRBV6-1; d_gene: NA; j_gene: TRBJ2-2; CDR3nt: TGTGCCAGCAGTAAAAACCCCCACCTGGGCGGGGAGCTGTTTTTT; CDR3aa: CASSKNPHLGGELFF
abundance: NA; v_gene: TRBV12-3/TRBV12-4; d_gene: NA; j_gene: TRBJ1-1; CDR3nt: TGTGCCAGCAGTCCATCAGGGTATAGTCACGCTTTCTTT; CDR3aa: CASSPSGYSHAFF
abundance: many; v_gene: TRBV7-9; d_gene: TRBD1; j_gene: TRBJ1-2; CDR3nt: TGTGCCAGCAGCTCCCAGACAGGGGAGGGTGGCTACACCTTC; CDR3aa: CASSSQTGEGGYTF
abundance: many; v_gene: TRBV5-5; d_gene: NA; j_gene: TRBJ2-2; CDR3nt: TGTGCCAGCAGCTTTTCCTCCGGGGCCGGGGAGCTGTTTTTT; CDR3aa: CASSFSSGAGELFF
abundance: many; v_gene: TRBV9; d_gene: NA; j_gene: TRBJ1-1; CDR3nt: TGTGCCAGCAGCAAAGGGGCGCAGACTGAAGCTTTCTTT; CDR3aa: CASSKGAQTEAFF
abundance: NA; v_gene: TRBV29-1; d_gene: NA; j_gene: TRBJ1-2; CDR3nt: TGCAGCGGAGGGTCGCAGACTTATGGCTACACCTTC; CDR3aa: CSGGSQTYGYTF
abundance: NA; v_gene: TRBV4-1; d_gene: NA; j_gene: TRBJ1-1; CDR3nt: TGCGCCAGCAGCCTGATCCATCGGGTGAACACTGAAGCTTTCTTT; CDR3aa: CASSLIHRVNTEAFF
abundance: NA; v_gene: TRBV12-3/TRBV12-4; d_gene: NA; j_gene: TRBJ2-2; CDR3nt: TGTGCCAGCAGTTTAAAGATCCGGGGTCCCACCGGGGAGCTGTTTTTT; CDR3aa: CASSLKIRGPTGELFF
abundance: many; v_gene: TRBV10-3; d_gene: TRBD1; j_gene: TRBJ1-2; CDR3nt: TGTGCCATCAGTGATACAGGGGAAGGGGGCTATGGCTACACCTTC; CDR3aa: CAISDTGEGGYGYTF
abundance: NA; v_gene: TRBV6-5; d_gene: NA; j_gene: TRBJ2-1; CDR3nt: TGTGCCAGCAGTTACGAAGGAGGGTACAATGAGCAGTTCTTC; CDR3aa: CASSYEGGYNEQFF
abundance: NA; v_gene: TRBV6-1; d_gene: NA; j_gene: TRBJ2-5; CDR3nt: TGTGCCAGCAAATTCCTAAAAAGAGAGACCCAGTACTTC; CDR3aa: CASKFLKRETQYF
abundance: NA; v_gene: TRBV5-1; d_gene: NA; j_gene: TRBJ1-1; CDR3nt: TGCGCCAGCAGCTTGCTACAGGGTAGGCACACTGAAGCTTTCTTT; CDR3aa: CASSLLQGRHTEAFF
abundance: many; v_gene: TRBV11-1; d_gene: NA; j_gene: TRBJ2-2; CDR3nt: TGTGCCAGCAGCACCCTCGTCCCAGGCAGGCAGGGCACCGGGGAGCTGTTTTTT; CDR3aa: CASSTLVPGRQGTGELFF
abundance: NA; v_gene: TRBV4-2; d_gene: TRBD1; j_gene: TRBJ1-2; CDR3nt: TGTGCCAGCAGCCAAACCGGACAGGCTCAGGACTATGGCTACACCTTC; CDR3aa: CASSQTGQAQDYGYTF
abundance: few; v_gene: TRBV12-3/TRBV12-4; d_gene: NA; j_gene: TRBJ2-3; CDR3nt: TGTGCCAGCAGCAAACCGACACAGGGTACAGATACGCAGTATTTT; CDR3aa: CASSKPTQGTDTQYF
abundance: few; v_gene: TRBV11-1; d_gene: TRBD2; j_gene: TRBJ2-1; CDR3nt: TGTGCCAGCAGCTTTGGGGCCCCCGGGACTAGCGGGGGGGGATCCTACAATGAGCAGTTCTTC; CDR3aa: CASSFGAPGTSGGGSYNEQFF
abundance: NA; v_gene: TRBV7-8; d_gene: TRBD1; j_gene: TRBJ2-2; CDR3nt: TGTGCCAGCAGCTTAGAATTGGGACAGGGGGCGCACCGGACCGGGGAGCTGTTTTTT; CDR3aa: CASSLELGQGAHRTGELFF
abundance: NA; v_gene: TRBV18; d_gene: NA; j_gene: TRBJ1-3; CDR3nt: TGTGCCAGCTCACCAGGGACGGAGGGGGACACCATATATTTT; CDR3aa: CASSPGTEGDTIYF
abundance: NA; v_gene: TRBV7-3; d_gene: NA; j_gene: TRBJ2-1; CDR3nt: TGTGCCAGCAGCTTAGAACCGTGGGATGAGCAGTTCTTC; CDR3aa: CASSLEPWDEQFF
abundance: NA; v_gene: TRBV5-1; d_gene: TRBD2; j_gene: TRBJ2-1; CDR3nt: TGCGCCAGCACCCCACTAGCGACGTACAATGAGCAGTTCTTC; CDR3aa: CASTPLATYNEQFF
abundance: many; v_gene: TRBV2; d_gene: TRBD2; j_gene: TRBJ2-3; CDR3nt: TGTGCCAGCAGTGAATTGCGACTAGCGGGGGACGGGGATACGCAGTATTTT; CDR3aa: CASSELRLAGDGDTQYF
abundance: few; v_gene: TRBV7-8; d_gene: NA; j_gene: TRBJ2-7; CDR3nt: TGTGCCAGCAGCTTAGAGGCGGGTAGCTCCTACGAGCAGTACTTC; CDR3aa: CASSLEAGSSYEQYF
abundance: NA; v_gene: TRBV6-1; d_gene: TRBD2; j_gene: TRBJ2-1; CDR3nt: TGTGCCAGCAGTCGTACCTATAATAGCGGGAGAAGCGATGAGCAGTTCTTC; CDR3aa: CASSRTYNSGRSDEQFF
abundance: few; v_gene: TRBV6-2/TRBV6-3; d_gene: TRBD2; j_gene: TRBJ2-7; CDR3nt: TGTGCCAGCTCCACGGCCCGGACTAGCGGGCGCGACGAGCAGTACTTC; CDR3aa: CASSTARTSGRDEQYF
abundance: NA; v_gene: TRBV27; d_gene: TRBD2; j_gene: TRBJ2-3; CDR3nt: TGTGCCAGCAGTTTAGGCACTAGCGGGACCGGCACAGATACGCAGTATTTT; CDR3aa: CASSLGTSGTGTDTQYF
abundance: few; v_gene: TRBV6-1; d_gene: TRBD2; j_gene: TRBJ2-7; CDR3nt: TGTGCCAGCAGTGCCACAACTAGCGGGGGGTCCTACGAGCAGTACTTC; CDR3aa: CASSATTSGGSYEQYF
abundance: NA; v_gene: TRBV7-2; d_gene: TRBD1; j_gene: TRBJ2-3; CDR3nt: TGTGCCAGCAGCTCTGGACAGGGGAAATATACGCAGTATTTT; CDR3aa: CASSSGQGKYTQYF
abundance: NA; v_gene: TRBV18; d_gene: TRBD1; j_gene: TRBJ2-7; CDR3nt: TGTGCCAGCTCACCTGCGACAGGGGCCCACGAGCAGTACTTC; CDR3aa: CASSPATGAHEQYF
abundance: NA; v_gene: TRBV13; d_gene: NA; j_gene: TRBJ1-2; CDR3nt: TGTGCCAGCAGCTTAGGAGGCCAAGTTAACTATGGCTACACCTTC; CDR3aa: CASSLGGQVNYGYTF
abundance: many; v_gene: TRBV18; d_gene: TRBD1; j_gene: TRBJ1-2; CDR3nt: TGTGCCAGCTCACCACCGCACGGACAGGGCTATGGCTACACCTTC; CDR3aa: CASSPPHGQGYGYTF
abundance: few; v_gene: TRBV7-2; d_gene: TRBD1; j_gene: TRBJ2-5; CDR3nt: TGTGCCAGCAGCTCCATAACAGGGGGGGAGACCCAGTACTTC; CDR3aa: CASSSITGGETQYF
abundance: few; v_gene: TRBV6-2/TRBV6-3; d_gene: NA; j_gene: TRBJ1-1; CDR3nt: TGTGCCAGCAGTTCTGGGTGGACTGAAGCTTTCTTT; CDR3aa: CASSSGWTEAFF
abundance: NA; v_gene: TRBV7-8; d_gene: NA; j_gene: TRBJ2-6; CDR3nt: TGTGCCAGCAGCTCCCGGATCTCTGGGGCCAACGTCCTGACTTTC; CDR3aa: CASSSRISGANVLTF
abundance: NA; v_gene: TRBV24-1; d_gene: TRBD2; j_gene: TRBJ2-1; CDR3nt: TGTGCCACCAGTGGCGCGGGAGGCGAATACAATGAGCAGTTCTTC; CDR3aa: CATSGAGGEYNEQFF
abundance: few; v_gene: TRBV28; d_gene: TRBD2; j_gene: TRBJ2-5; CDR3nt: TGTGCCAGCAACAAATCGGGACTAGAAGAGACCCAGTACTTC; CDR3aa: CASNKSGLEETQYF
abundance: NA; v_gene: TRBV5-1; d_gene: NA; j_gene: TRBJ1-1; CDR3nt: TGCGCCAGCAGTCTGATACAGGGGAACACTGAAGCTTTCTTT; CDR3aa: CASSLIQGNTEAFF
abundance: many; v_gene: TRBV10-3; d_gene: NA; j_gene: TRBJ1-1; CDR3nt: TGTGCCATGCTAAAAGACGGGAACACTGAAGCTTTCTTT; CDR3aa: CAMLKDGNTEAFF
abundance: NA; v_gene: TRBV15; d_gene: NA; j_gene: TRBJ2-1; CDR3nt: TGTGCCACCAGCAGAGAGACAATACTAGCTCGTGAGCAGTTCTTC; CDR3aa: CATSRETILAREQFF
abundance: NA; v_gene: TRBV7-3; d_gene: TRBD1; j_gene: TRBJ1-1; CDR3nt: TGTGCCAGCAGCCGGGACAGGGAGACTGAAGCTTTCTTT; CDR3aa: CASSRDRETEAFF
abundance: NA; v_gene: TRBV4-1; d_gene: TRBD2; j_gene: TRBJ2-2; CDR3nt: TGCGCCAGCAGCCGTTACCAAGTGGGGGAGGGGACCGGGGAGCTGTTTTTT; CDR3aa: CASSRYQVGEGTGELFF
abundance: NA; v_gene: TRBV7-2; d_gene: NA; j_gene: TRBJ1-2; CDR3nt: TGTGCCAGCAGCTTAGTGGCTTCGTTGGGGGGTGGATATGGCAACACCTTC; CDR3aa: CASSLVASLGGGYGNTF
abundance: NA; v_gene: TRBV20-1; d_gene: TRBD1; j_gene: TRBJ2-2; CDR3nt: TGCAGTGCTAGAGATACAGACAGGGGAGACACCGGGGAGCTGTTTTTT; CDR3aa: CSARDTDRGDTGELFF